What follows are 4 T cell receptor beta chains derived from one specimen sequenced in a study of shared clonotypes between healthy human individuals. The assay was immunoSEQ multiplex PCR, and TCRdb's table has in-frame clones only and misses some. The table records 1.6 million or so clones, around 97% of them present only once. The sequencing sample was made of naive CD4+ T cells sorted from blood. Subset: CD45RA+ positively selected. All receptors derive from a man under 40 in good health.

This clone was found a few times. The V gene is TRBV10-1, the J gene TRBJ2-1; 8 positions agree with TRBD2. This CDR3 contains 14 residues. V lost 4 bases to trimming and J lost 5 bases; unmatched junction nucleotides: 4. In germline, CDR1 is WNHNN, CDR2 SYGVQD (reference sequence). CDR3 bases: TGCGCCAGCAGTGGGGGACTAGTTAACAATGAGCAGTTCTTC. It is translated as CASSGGLVNNEQFF.

The rearrangement joins TRBV2 to TRBJ2-7; perhaps D is TRBD1 or TRBD2 (5 bases each). Germline CDR1 SNHLY, CDR2 FYNNEI. V lost 7 bases and J lost 0, with 13 bases in between. The CDR3 runs 14 residues. In DNA form, the CDR3 reads TGTGCCAGCATGGGGGACCGGAGCTCCTACGAGCAGTACTTC. Its protein is CASMGDRSSYEQYF.

Turning to this clone: The sample has other DNA sequences that encode this CDR3 too. This chain uses TRBV7-2 with TRBJ2-7; D unclear. V lost 3 bases and J 4 bases, leaving 19 bases between the germline ends. Germline lookup yields CDR1 SGHTA and CDR2 FQGNSA. This CDR3 comprises 16 residues. The CDR3 here is CASSLDFLLEGYEQYF. As DNA, the CDR3 is TGTGCCAGCAGCTTGGATTTCCTCCTAGAAGGGTACGAGCAGTACTTC.

V is TRBV10-3 and J is TRBJ1-1; tentatively, D is TRBD1 (5 bases). Germline V CDR1 and CDR2: ENHRY, SYGVKD. V was pared by 2 bases and J by 3 bases, with 10 bases between. The CDR3 consists of 14 residues. The CDR3 protein is CAISERGVDTEAFF. As DNA, the CDR3 is TGTGCCATCAGTGAGAGGGGCGTAGACACTGAAGCTTTCTTT.